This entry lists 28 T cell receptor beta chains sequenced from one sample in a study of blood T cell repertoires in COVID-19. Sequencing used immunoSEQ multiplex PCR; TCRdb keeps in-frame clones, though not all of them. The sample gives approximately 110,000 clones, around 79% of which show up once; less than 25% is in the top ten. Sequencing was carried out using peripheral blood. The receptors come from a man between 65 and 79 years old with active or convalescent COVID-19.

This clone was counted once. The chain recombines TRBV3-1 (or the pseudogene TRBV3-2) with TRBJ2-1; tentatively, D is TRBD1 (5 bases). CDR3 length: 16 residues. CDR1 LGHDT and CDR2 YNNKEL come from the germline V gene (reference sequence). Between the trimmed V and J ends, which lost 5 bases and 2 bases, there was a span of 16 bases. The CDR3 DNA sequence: TGTGCCAGCAGCAAAAGAACTACGACAGCCTACAATGAGCAGTTCTTC. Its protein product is CASSKRTTTAYNEQFF.

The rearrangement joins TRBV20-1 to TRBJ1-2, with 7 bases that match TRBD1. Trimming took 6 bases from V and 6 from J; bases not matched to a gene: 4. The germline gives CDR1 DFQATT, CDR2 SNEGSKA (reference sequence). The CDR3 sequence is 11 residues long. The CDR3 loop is CSATTGNGYTF. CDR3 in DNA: TGCAGTGCGACGACAGGGAATGGCTACACCTTC.

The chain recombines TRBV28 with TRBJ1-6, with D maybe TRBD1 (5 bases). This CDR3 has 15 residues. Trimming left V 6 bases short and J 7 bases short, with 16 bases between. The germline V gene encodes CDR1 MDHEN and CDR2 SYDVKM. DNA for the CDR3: TGTGCCAGCAGGAACCAGGGTGTCCTGAATTCACCCCTCCACTTT. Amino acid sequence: CASRNQGVLNSPLHF. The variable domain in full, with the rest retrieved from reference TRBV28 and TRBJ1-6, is DVKVTQSSRYLVKRTGEKVFLECVQDMDHENMFWYRQDPGLGLRLIYFSYDVKMKEKGDIPEGYSVSREKKERFSLILESASTNQTSMYLCASRNQGVLNSPLHFGNGTRLTVT.

CDR3 DNA sequence: TGTGCCAGCAGCTTAGCGGGAGCGTTTACAGATACGCAGTATTTT. Protein product: CASSLAGAFTDTQYF. The chain has TRBV7-9 and TRBJ2-3; a weak D match, TRBD2 (5 bases). The CDR3 length is 15 residues. Trimming left V 0 bases short and J 3 bases short, with 10 bases between. Germline V gene lookup returns CDR1 SEHNR and CDR2 FQNEAQ (reference sequence).

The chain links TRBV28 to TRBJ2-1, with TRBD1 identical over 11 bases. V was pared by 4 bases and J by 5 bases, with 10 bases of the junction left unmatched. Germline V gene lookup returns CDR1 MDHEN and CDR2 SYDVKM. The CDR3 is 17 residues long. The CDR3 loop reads CASSSRLSGQGDNEQFF. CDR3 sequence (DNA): TGTGCCAGCAGTTCACGCCTCTCGGGACAGGGGGACAATGAGCAGTTCTTC.

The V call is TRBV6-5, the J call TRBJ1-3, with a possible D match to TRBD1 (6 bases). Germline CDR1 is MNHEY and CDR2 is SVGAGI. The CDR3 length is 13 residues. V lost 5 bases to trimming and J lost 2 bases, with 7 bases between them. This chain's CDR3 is CASSNRAGNTIYF. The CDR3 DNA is TGTGCCAGCAGTAACAGGGCTGGAAACACCATATATTTT.

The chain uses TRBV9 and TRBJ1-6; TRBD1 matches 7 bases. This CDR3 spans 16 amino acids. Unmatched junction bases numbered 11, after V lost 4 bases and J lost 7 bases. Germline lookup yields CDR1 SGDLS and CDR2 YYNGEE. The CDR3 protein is CASSKEGGAGNSPLHF. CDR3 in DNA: TGTGCCAGCAGCAAAGAAGGGGGCGCGGGGAATTCACCCCTCCACTTT.

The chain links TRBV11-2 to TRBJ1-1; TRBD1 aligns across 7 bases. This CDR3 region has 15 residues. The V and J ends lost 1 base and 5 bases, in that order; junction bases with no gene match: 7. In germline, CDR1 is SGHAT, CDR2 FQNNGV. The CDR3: CASSLVGGKGTEAFF. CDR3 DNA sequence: TGTGCCAGCAGCTTAGTAGGGGGCAAAGGGACTGAAGCTTTCTTT.

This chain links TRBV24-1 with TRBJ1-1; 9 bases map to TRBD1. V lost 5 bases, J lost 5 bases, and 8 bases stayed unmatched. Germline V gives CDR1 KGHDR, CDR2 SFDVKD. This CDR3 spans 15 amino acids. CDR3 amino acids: CATSAGRQGGTEAFF. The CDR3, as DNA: TGTGCCACCAGTGCCGGTCGACAGGGGGGGACTGAAGCTTTCTTT.

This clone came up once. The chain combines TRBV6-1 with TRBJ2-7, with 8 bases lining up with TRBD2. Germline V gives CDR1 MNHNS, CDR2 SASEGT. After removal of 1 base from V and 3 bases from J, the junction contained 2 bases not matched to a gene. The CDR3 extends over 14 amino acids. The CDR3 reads CASSEGLANYEQYF. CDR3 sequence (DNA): TGTGCCAGCAGTGAAGGACTAGCGAACTACGAGCAGTACTTC.

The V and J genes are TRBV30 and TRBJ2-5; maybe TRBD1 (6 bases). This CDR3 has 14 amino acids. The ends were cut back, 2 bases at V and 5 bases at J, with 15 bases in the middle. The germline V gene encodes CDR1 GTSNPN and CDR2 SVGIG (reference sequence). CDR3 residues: CAWSTYREWETQYF. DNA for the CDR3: TGTGCCTGGAGTACCTACAGGGAATGGGAGACCCAGTACTTC.

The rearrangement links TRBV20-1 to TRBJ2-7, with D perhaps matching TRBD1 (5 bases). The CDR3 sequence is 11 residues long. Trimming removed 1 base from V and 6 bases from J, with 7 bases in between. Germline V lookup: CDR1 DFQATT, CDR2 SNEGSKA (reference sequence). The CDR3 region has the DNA TGCAGTGCTAGAGGGGGCCTCGAGCAGTACTTC. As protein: CSARGGLEQYF.

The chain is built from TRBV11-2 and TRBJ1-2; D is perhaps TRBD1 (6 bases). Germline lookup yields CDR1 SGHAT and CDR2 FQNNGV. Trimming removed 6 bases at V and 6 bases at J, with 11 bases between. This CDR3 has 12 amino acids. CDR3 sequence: CASSWGGNGYTF. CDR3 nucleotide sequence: TGTGCCAGCAGTTGGGGGGGCAATGGCTACACCTTC.

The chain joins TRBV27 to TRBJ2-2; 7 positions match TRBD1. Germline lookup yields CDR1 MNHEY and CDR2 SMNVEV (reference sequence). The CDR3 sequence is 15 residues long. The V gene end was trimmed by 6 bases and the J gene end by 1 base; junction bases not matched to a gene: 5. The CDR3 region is CASRTRTGNTGELFF. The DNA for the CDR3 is TGTGCCAGCAGAACCAGGACAGGGAACACCGGGGAGCTGTTTTTT.

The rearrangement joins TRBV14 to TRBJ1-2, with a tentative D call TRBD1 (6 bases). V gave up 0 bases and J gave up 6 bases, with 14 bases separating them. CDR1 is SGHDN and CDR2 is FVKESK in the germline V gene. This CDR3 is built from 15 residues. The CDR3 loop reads CASSQDSRGRDGYTF. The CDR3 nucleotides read TGTGCCAGCAGCCAAGACTCCAGGGGAAGGGATGGCTACACCTTC.

The CDR3 spells CASSLAGRVYEQYF. The CDR3 DNA sequence: TGCGCCAGCAGCTTAGCGGGAAGGGTTTACGAGCAGTACTTC. The chain uses TRBV5-1 and TRBJ2-7; TRBD2 matches 7 bases. Germline V CDR1 and CDR2: SGHRS, YFSETQ. The ends lost 2 bases at V and 4 bases at J; junction bases unmatched: 6. The CDR3 is 14 amino acids.

This CDR3 reads CASLRGNQETQYF. The DNA for the CDR3 is TGTGCCAGCTTGCGGGGAAACCAAGAGACCCAGTACTTC. The rearrangement uses TRBV18 and TRBJ2-5, with D possibly being TRBD2 (6 bases). The ends were cut back, 7 bases at V and 0 bases at J, with 9 bases in the middle. This CDR3 is built from 13 residues. CDR1 and CDR2 from the germline V gene are KGHSH and LQKENI.

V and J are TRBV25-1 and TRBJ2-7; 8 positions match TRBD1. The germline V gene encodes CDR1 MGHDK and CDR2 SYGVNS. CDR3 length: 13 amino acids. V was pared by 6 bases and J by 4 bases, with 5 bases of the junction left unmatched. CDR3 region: CASRGQGWYEQYF. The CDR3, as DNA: TGTGCCAGCAGAGGACAGGGTTGGTACGAGCAGTACTTC.

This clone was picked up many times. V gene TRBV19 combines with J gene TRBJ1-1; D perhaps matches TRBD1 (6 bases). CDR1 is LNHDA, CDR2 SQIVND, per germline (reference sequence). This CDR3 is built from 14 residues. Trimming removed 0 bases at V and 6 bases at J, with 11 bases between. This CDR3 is CASSIEEGHPEAFF. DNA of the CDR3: TGTGCCAGTAGTATAGAAGAGGGACACCCTGAAGCTTTCTTT. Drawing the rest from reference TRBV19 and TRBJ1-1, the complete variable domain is DGGITQSPKYLFRKEGQNVTLSCEQNLNHDAMYWYRQDPGQGLRLIYYSQIVNDFQKGDIAEGYSVSREKKESFPLTVTSAQKNPTAFYLCASSIEEGHPEAFFGQGTRLTVV.

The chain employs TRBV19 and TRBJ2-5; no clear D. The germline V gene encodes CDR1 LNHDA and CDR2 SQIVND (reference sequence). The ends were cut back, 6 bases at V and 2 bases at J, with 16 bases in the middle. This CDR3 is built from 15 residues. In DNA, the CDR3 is TGTGCCAGTAGAACATGGGCAGCCGGTCAAGAGACCCAGTACTTC. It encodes CASRTWAAGQETQYF.

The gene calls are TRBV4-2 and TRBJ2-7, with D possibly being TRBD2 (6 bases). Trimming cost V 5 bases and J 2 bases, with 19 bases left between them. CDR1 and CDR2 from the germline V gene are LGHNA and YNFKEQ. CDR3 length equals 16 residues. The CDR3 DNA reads TGTGCCAGCAGCTACAACCGACTAGATCCGACCTACGAGCAGTACTTC. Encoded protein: CASSYNRLDPTYEQYF.

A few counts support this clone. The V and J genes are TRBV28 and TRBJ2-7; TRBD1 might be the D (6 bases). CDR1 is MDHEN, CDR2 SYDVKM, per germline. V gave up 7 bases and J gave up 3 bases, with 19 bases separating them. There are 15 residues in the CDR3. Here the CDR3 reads CASTATGNRGYEQYF. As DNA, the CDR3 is TGTGCCAGCACTGCGACAGGTAATAGAGGCTACGAGCAGTACTTC.

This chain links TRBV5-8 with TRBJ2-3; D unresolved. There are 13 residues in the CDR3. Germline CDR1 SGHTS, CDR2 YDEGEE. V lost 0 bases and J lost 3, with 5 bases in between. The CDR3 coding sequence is TGTGCCAGCAGCTTGGCCATGACAGATACGCAGTATTTT. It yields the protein CASSLAMTDTQYF.

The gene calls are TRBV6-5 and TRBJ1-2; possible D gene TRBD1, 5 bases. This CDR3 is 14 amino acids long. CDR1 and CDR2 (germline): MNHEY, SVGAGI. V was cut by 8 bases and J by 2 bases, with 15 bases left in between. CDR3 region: CASGTAGYNYGYTF. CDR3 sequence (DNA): TGTGCCAGCGGTACGGCAGGGTACAACTATGGCTACACCTTC.

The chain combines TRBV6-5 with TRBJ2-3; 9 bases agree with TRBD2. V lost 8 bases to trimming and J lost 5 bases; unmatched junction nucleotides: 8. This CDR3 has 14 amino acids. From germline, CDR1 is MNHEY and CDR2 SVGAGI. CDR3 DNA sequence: TGTGCCAGCCTCTTTAGCGGGGGAGGAGATACGCAGTATTTT. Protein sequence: CASLFSGGGDTQYF.

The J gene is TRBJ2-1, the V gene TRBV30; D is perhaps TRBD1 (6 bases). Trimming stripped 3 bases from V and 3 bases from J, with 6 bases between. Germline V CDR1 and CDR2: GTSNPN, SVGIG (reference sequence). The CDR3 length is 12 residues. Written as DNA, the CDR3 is TGTGCCTGGAGGGACAGCTACAATGAGCAGTTCTTC. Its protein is CAWRDSYNEQFF.

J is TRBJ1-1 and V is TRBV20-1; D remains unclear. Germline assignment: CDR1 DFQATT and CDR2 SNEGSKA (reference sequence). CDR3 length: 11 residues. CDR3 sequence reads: CRVDTNTEAFF. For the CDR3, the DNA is TGCAGGGTTGACACGAACACTGAAGCTTTCTTT.

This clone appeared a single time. CDR3 sequence reads: CSVTDRTTTNEKLFF. Here the CDR3 DNA reads TGCAGCGTTACGGACAGGACAACAACTAATGAAAAACTGTTTTTT. The chain links TRBV29-1 to TRBJ1-4, with TRBD1 matching over 7 bases. CDR3 length: 15 amino acids. CDR1 and CDR2 (germline): SQVTM, ANQGSEA. V lost 5 bases, J lost 0 bases, and 6 bases stayed unmatched.